The clone carrying this TCR beta chain was counted at least ten times. As yet, its antigen is unknown. Library preparation (for TCRbeta) was performed with unique molecular identifiers. TCRdb itself ran the PCR reads through MiXCR, one entry per CDR3 protein. The sample yields around 200,000 distinct CDR3 sequences, roughly a tenth seen once. The CDR3 consists of 17 residues. The J segment lost 2 bases and the V segment lost 5 bases, leaving 5 bases of the junction unmatched. CDR1 KGHDR and CDR2 SFDVKD come from the germline V gene. The record originates from a study of T-cell reconstitution after alpha-beta-depleted transplantation in children. Whole-study findings and limits: Several hundred expanded graft clones reportedly gave rise to the alpha-beta T cells present about two months after transplant. Certain patients had high TCRbeta diversity at day 60, and it came from recipient T cells and thymic progenitors that survived.

The V call is TRBV24-1, the J call TRBJ2-1, with 13 bases aligning to TRBD2. This receptor was taken from a child less than two years old with acute myeloid leukemia, due to receive a stem cell transplant. Sequences were derived from PBMCs, sampled before TCRalphabeta/CD19-depleted stem cell transplant. CDR3 sequence reads: CATSARLAGGPYNEQFF. The CDR3 DNA is TGTGCCACCAGTGCGAGACTAGCGGGAGGACCCTACAATGAGCAGTTCTTC.